This TCR beta chain stems from a study of blood T cells in healthy people across ages (dated by TCRdb to between 2014 and 2017). Background for the entire study: Template switching captured roughly one uniquely barcoded TCR beta cDNA molecule per two T cells in model experiments. The study measured age-related changes in TCR beta repertoire diversity using deep sequencing normalized with unique cDNA molecular identifiers. The donors were split into four age groups: young (average roughly 15 years), middle-aged (39), aged (62) and long-lived (approximately 80). To avoid experimental bias, donors of different ages were spread randomly across the sequencing lanes. The study analyzed two additional independent replicas of 1 million unique cDNA reads from the same blood draw for two donors, one aged 18 to 30 and one aged 80 or older.

The CDR3, cysteine through phenylalanine, is 15 amino acids long. Kept here is only the CDR3 DNA, which spans 45 bases and is read in frame from base 1. CDR1 and CDR2 are read off the germline V gene as SGHAT and FQNNGV. V loses 5 bases of germline sequence and J loses 3 bases, and the interval between the two ends is 16 bases. The method was 5' RACE. Sequencing relied on an Illumina HiSeq 2500. The second PCR ran for roughly 7 to 12 cycles and used a J-beta primer mix along with a sample-barcoded 5' primer. A template-switch 5' adaptor carrying 12 random nucleotides introduced a unique molecular identifier onto each TCR beta cDNA molecule. Each sample yielded at least 2.5 million CDR3-containing paired-end reads. All of the RNA was converted into first-strand cDNA using the Mint cDNA synthesis kit, with a TRBC-specific oligonucleotide serving as the primer. Following uracil-DNA glycosylase treatment, all cDNA underwent a first 18-cycle PCR with the universal primers M1SS and BC2_uni_R. The paper's processing steps were these. For normalization, 1 million high-quality reads were randomly selected from each sample, with every read carrying a distinct molecular identifier. Instead of being binned into consensus sequences, reads with shared molecular identifiers were discarded. MiTCR, with a Q25 quality threshold and the strictest error-elimination algorithm, was used for CDR3 identification, clonotype clustering and error correction. A nonparametric unseen species model using Euler transformation provided a lower-bound estimate of total TCR beta diversity. TCRdb reworked the public reads: Q25 trimming with fastp, MiXCR clone assembly, productive beta chains retained. Every distinct CDR3 protein forms one entry, paired with its most common genes and DNA. The V and J calls were not made by the authors but by TCRdb's processing. Recorded for this sample are about 1,400,000 distinct CDR3 sequences; around 59% of them occurred a single time. 6.5% to 8.5% of the sample is in the top ten clones.

The roughly 39 donors, aged about 6 to 100 years, were systemically healthy Caucasian individuals from Russia. Ten milliliters of peripheral blood were collected from each donor into EDTA-treated Vacutainer tubes. PBMCs were isolated by Ficoll-Paque density-gradient centrifugation, with at least 7 million obtained per sample. Trizol reagent was used to extract total RNA from PBMCs, with at least 5 micrograms per sample. For every donor, an aliquot of PBMCs went through flow cytometry to measure the percentages of naive CD45RAhigh/CD27high T cells. To note about this clonotype: No antigen is known for it. Base qualities are not provided; no much larger clone lies one nucleotide away.

The study at large found these results: Because donor CMV infection status was unknown, age-related changes in expanded clonotypes were potentially confounded. A strong correlation was found between observed TCR beta diversity and the percentage of naive T cells measured by flow cytometry. Conclusive comparison of naive and antigen-experienced compartments was prevented by the profiling of bulk unsorted PBMCs. Observed TCR beta diversity per million T cells fell roughly linearly with age, and a significant reduction was already apparent by age roughly 40. Compared with the aged group, the long-lived group had more naive CD4+ T cells, fewer expanded clones and increased TCR diversity, suggesting age selection. Estimates of total diversity based on one million sequenced T cells were considered lower bounds and underestimates.

Sequenced material: blood. Recombination linked TRBV11-2 to TRBJ2-5; the D gene assignment is perhaps TRBD1 or TRBD2, with each matching 5 bases. The receptor was derived from a man younger than 35 in good health. The CDR3 protein is CASSPPGAMKETQYF. The DNA is as follows: TGTGCCAGCAGCCCCCCCGGGGCGATGAAAGAGACCCAGTACTTC.